These T cell receptor beta chains were read from a single sample in a study of cytomegalovirus exposure and HLA in healthy donors. Produced via immunoSEQ multiplex PCR; TCRdb's table is partial and in-frame only. Among hundreds of thousands of clones, 80% to 90% were seen once, and the ten largest hold 0.83%. Sequencing was done on a sample of PBMCs. These receptors all stem from a woman aged 18 to 35 in good health and CMV-seronegative. Both conserved end residues are part of each CDR3. A D gene is named only where the DNA matches it firmly. The size of a clone is reported for some rows only, either as once, few or many, or as a class for expanded clones.

d_call clone_size cdr3_length j_call v_call cdr3_nt cdr3_aa
NA few 14 TRBJ1-1 TRBV25-1 TGTGCCAGCAGTGGATTAGGGGGAGGGACTGAAGCTTTCTTT CASSGLGGGTEAFF
NA NA 15 TRBJ2-5 TRBV9 TGTGCCAGCAGCGTAGGTGGCAGGGAAGGAGAGACCCAGTACTTC CASSVGGREGETQYF
TRBD1 NA 16 TRBJ2-7 TRBV4-2 TGTGCCAGCAGCCAAGAAGGACAGGGGAGCTCCTACGAGCAGTACTTC CASSQEGQGSSYEQYF
TRBD1 NA 13 TRBJ2-5 TRBV7-2 TGTGCCAGCAGGCCCGGACAGGGTGTGACCCAGTACTTC CASRPGQGVTQYF
TRBD1 NA 15 TRBJ1-2 TRBV28 TGTGCCAGCAGCACTGACGGACAGGGGATCAGCGGCTACACCTTC CASSTDGQGISGYTF
NA few 15 TRBJ1-2 TRBV4-2 TGTGCCAGCAGCCAAGATCGGGGGACGGCCTATGGCTACACCTTC CASSQDRGTAYGYTF
NA NA 14 TRBJ2-3 TRBV7-6 TGTGCCAGCAGCTTAGCCAGGGGCACAGATACGCAGTATTTT CASSLARGTDTQYF
NA NA 14 TRBJ2-3 TRBV29-1 TGCAGCGTGGAACCAGGGATACGCACAGATACGCAGTATTTT CSVEPGIRTDTQYF
NA NA 14 TRBJ1-4 TRBV6-5 TGTGCCAGCAGCCGACAAGCAACTAATGAAAAACTGTTTTTT CASSRQATNEKLFF
NA NA 16 TRBJ2-3 TRBV10-3 TGTGCCATCAGTGAGTCCCCAGGGGCGAAGACAGATACGCAGTATTTT CAISESPGAKTDTQYF
TRBD1 NA 14 TRBJ2-7 TRBV7-9 TGTGCCAGCAGCTCGGACAGGGAGTCCTACGAGCAGTACTTC CASSSDRESYEQYF
NA NA 15 TRBJ1-6 TRBV19 TGTGCCAGTAGTAACACAGGGTGGGAGAATTCACCCCTCCACTTT CASSNTGWENSPLHF
TRBD1 NA 16 TRBJ1-5 TRBV19 TGTGCCAGTAGTCCACAGCGACAGGGATTGGGGCAGCCCCAGCATTTT CASSPQRQGLGQPQHF
TRBD2 NA 14 TRBJ2-3 TRBV27 TGTGCCAGCAGGCCGGGACTACTCACAGATACGCAGTATTTT CASRPGLLTDTQYF
TRBD2 once 15 TRBJ2-1 TRBV5-1 TGCGCCAGCAGCTTGGCCCCGGGACTAATCCAGGAGCAGTTCTTC CASSLAPGLIQEQFF
NA NA 13 TRBJ1-1 TRBV27 TGTGCCAGCTCGTGGACAGACAACACTGAAGCTTTCTTT CASSWTDNTEAFF
NA NA 15 TRBJ1-5 TRBV6-5 TGTGCCAGCTCTACTTTACAGGGATTAAATCAGCCCCAGCATTTT CASSTLQGLNQPQHF